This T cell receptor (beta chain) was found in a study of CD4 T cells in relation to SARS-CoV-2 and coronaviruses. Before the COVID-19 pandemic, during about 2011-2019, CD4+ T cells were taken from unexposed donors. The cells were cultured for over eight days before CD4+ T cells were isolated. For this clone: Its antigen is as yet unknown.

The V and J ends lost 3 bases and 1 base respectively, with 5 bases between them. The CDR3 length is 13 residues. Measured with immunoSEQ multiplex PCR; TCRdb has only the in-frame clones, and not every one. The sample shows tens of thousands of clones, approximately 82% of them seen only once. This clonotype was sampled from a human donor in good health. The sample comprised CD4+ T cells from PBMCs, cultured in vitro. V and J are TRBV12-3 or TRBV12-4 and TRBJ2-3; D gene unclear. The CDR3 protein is CASSLPGTDTQYF. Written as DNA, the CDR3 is TGTGCCAGCAGTTTGCCTGGCACAGATACGCAGTATTTT.